This entry describes one T cell receptor (beta chain). The sample belongs to a study of blood T cell repertoires in COVID-19. Study-wide background: The origin of the acute and convalescent COVID-19 samples was the United States, Italy and Spain.

Original methodology: For nucleated cells, counts were estimated from reference gene primer amplification. Sequencing used immunoSEQ multiplex PCR; TCRdb keeps in-frame clones, though not all of them. The V and J calls and clone size are taken from that table; D and trimming were inferred from the DNA. The table shows about 23,000 clones, with 86% occurring only once. This TCR derives from a human donor with acute or convalescent COVID-19. The donor label of this sample is uncertain. Source material: peripheral blood.

The CDR3 sequence is CASRATGGLSPLHF. CDR3 DNA sequence: TGTGCCAGCAGGGCGACAGGGGGCCTTTCACCCCTCCACTTT. V gene TRBV2 combines with J gene TRBJ1-6; TRBD1 matches 10 bases. The CDR3 loop spans 14 amino acids. Germline V gene data show CDR1 as SNHLY and CDR2 as FYNNEI. With 6 bases clipped from V and 9 bases from J, the junction kept 5 bases outside the gene matches.